This T cell receptor (beta chain) was sequenced during a study of Graves' ophthalmopathy and Graves' hyperthyroidism. V was pared by 5 bases and J by 2 bases, with 6 bases of the junction left unmatched. The length of the CDR3 is 16 residues. Germline assignment: CDR1 MNHNS and CDR2 SASEGT. Using RNA transcripts, the TCR beta CDR3 regions were amplified. First-round RT-PCR with HTBI primers preceded a second-round multiplex PCR. One entry per CDR3 protein results from TCRdb running MiXCR on the multiplex PCR reads. The sample has about 370,000 distinct CDR3 sequences, about 18% seen once. This clonotype occurred many times.

The chain carries TRBV6-1 and TRBJ2-2; the match to TRBD1 covers 9 bases. The clonotype was recovered from an adult woman with stable Graves' hyperthyroidism. The sample was peripheral blood. CDR3 amino acids: CASSNRGQGNTGELFF. As DNA, the CDR3 is TGTGCCAGCAGTAATAGGGGACAGGGCAACACCGGGGAGCTGTTTTTT.